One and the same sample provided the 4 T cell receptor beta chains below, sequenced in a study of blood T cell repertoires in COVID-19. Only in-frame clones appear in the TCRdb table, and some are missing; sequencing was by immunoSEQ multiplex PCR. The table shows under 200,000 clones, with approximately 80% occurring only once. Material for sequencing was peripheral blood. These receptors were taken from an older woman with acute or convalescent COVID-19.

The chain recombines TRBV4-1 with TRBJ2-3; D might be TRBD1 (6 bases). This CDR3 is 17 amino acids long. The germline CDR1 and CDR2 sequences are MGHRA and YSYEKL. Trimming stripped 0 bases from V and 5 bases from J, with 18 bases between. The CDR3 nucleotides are TGCGCCAGCAGCCAAGATCGAAGGGGGTTTTTGGAAGATACGCAGTATTTT. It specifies CASSQDRRGFLEDTQYF.

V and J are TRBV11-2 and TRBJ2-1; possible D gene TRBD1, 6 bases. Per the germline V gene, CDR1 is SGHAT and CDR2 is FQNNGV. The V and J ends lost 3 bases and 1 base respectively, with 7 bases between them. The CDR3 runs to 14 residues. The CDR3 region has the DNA TGTGCCAGCAGCTTCAGGGGATCCTACAATGAGCAGTTCTTC. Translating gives CASSFRGSYNEQFF.

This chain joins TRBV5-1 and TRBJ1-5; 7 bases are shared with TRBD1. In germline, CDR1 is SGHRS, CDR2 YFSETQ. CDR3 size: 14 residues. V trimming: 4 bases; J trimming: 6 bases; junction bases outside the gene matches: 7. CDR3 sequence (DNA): TGCGCCAGCAGCCCCGACAGGGTTTCTCAGCCCCAGCATTTT. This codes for CASSPDRVSQPQHF.

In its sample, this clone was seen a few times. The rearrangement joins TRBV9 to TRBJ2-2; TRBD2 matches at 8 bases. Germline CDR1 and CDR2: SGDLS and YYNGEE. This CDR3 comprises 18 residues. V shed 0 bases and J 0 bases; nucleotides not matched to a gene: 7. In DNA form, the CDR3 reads TGTGCCAGCAGCGTAGCAGTAGCGGGGCCTTCGAACACCGGGGAGCTGTTTTTT. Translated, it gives CASSVAVAGPSNTGELFF.